This note documents a single T cell receptor beta chain sequence. This entry belongs to a study of T cell changes during pregnancy in multiple sclerosis. The V gene end was trimmed by 4 bases and the J gene end by 5 bases; junction bases not matched to a gene: 7. Germline V lookup: CDR1 MNHEY, CDR2 SMNVEV (reference sequence). The CDR3 runs 14 residues. Assay used: immunoSEQ multiplex PCR; TCRdb lists only in-frame clones, some missing. The table lists 50,000 or so clones, approximately 92% of them singletons. This sequence originates from a female donor with multiple sclerosis, enrolled in a pregnancy study. The chain uses TRBV27 and TRBJ1-2, with 7 nucleotides matching TRBD1. Sample: CD4+ T cells from peripheral blood mononuclear cells, taken after pregnancy. CDR3 sequence: CASSSGAGGYGYTF. In DNA form, the CDR3 reads TGTGCCAGCAGTTCCGGGGCAGGGGGTTATGGCTACACCTTC.